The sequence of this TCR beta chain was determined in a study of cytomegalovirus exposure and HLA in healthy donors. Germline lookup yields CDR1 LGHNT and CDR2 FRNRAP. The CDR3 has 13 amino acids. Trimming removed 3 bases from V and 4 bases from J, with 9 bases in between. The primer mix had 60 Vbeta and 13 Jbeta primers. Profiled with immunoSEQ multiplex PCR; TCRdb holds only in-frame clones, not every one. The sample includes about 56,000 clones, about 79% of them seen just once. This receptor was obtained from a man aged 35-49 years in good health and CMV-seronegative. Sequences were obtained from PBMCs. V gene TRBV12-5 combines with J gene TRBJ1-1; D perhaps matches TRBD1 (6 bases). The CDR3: CASGLAGATEAFF. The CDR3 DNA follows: TGTGCTAGTGGTTTAGCAGGGGCCACTGAAGCTTTCTTT.